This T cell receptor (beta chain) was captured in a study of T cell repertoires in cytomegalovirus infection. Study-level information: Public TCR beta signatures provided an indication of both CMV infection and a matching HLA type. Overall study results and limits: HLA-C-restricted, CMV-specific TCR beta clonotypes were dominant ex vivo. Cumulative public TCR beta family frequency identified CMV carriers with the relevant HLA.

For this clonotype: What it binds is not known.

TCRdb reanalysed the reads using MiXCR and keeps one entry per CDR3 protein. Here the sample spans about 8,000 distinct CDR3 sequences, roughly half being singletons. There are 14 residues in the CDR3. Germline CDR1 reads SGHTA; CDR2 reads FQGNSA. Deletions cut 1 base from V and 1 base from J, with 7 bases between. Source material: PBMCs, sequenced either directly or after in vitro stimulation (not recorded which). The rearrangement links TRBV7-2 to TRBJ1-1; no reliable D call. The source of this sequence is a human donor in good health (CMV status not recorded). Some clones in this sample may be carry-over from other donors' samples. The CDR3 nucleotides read TGTGCCAGCAGCTTAGACCCGGGGAACACTGAAGCTTTCTTT. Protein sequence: CASSLDPGNTEAFF.